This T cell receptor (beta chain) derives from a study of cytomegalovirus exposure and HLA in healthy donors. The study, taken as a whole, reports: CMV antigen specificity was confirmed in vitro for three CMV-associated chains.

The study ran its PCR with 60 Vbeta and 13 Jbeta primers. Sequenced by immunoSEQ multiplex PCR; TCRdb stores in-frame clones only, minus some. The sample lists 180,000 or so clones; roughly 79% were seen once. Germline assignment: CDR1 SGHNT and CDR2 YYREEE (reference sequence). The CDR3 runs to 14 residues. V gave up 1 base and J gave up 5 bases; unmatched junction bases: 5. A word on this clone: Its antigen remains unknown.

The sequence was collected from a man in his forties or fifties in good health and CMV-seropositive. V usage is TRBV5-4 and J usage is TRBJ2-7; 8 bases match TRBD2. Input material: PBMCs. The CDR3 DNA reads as TGTGCCAGCAGCTTGCGGGGGGGCATCGACGAGCAGTACTTC. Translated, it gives CASSLRGGIDEQYF.